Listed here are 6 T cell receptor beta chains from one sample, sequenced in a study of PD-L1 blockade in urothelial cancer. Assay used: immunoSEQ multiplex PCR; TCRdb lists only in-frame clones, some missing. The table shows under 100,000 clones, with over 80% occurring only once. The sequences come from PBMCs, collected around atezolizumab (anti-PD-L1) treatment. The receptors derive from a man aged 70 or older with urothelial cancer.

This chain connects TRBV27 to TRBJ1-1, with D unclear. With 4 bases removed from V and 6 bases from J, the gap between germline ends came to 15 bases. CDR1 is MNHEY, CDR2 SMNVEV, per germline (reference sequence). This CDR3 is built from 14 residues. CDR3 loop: CASSSDPGLSEAFF. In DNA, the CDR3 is TGTGCCAGCAGTTCCGACCCCGGACTATCTGAAGCTTTCTTT.

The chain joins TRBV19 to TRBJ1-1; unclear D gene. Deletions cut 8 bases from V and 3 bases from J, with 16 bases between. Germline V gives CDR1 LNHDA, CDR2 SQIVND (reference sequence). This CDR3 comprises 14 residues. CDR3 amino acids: CASWSVGRDTEAFF. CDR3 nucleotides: TGTGCCAGTTGGTCAGTGGGTCGGGACACTGAAGCTTTCTTT.

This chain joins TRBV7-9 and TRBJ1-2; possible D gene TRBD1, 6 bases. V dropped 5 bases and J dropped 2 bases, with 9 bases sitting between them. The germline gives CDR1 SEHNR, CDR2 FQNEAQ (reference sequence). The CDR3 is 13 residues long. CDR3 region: CASSPGQNYGYTF. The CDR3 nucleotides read TGTGCCAGCAGCCCAGGACAGAACTATGGCTACACCTTC.

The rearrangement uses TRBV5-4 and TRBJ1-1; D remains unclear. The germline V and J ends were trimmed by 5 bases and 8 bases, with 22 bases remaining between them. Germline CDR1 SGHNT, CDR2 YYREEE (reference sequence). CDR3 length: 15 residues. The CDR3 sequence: CASSHPNVRGGEAFF. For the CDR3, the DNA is TGTGCCAGCAGTCATCCGAATGTCCGGGGTGGCGAAGCTTTCTTT.

The CDR3 DNA is TGTGCCAGCAGCCAAGGGTTTCGACTAGCGGGAGTTCCCAACGAGCAGTACTTC. It encodes CASSQGFRLAGVPNEQYF. The J gene is TRBJ2-7, the V gene TRBV4-2; 12 bases line up with TRBD2. Germline assignment: CDR1 LGHNA and CDR2 YNFKEQ. CDR3 length: 18 amino acids. V lost 1 base and J lost 5; bases outside the gene matches: 12.

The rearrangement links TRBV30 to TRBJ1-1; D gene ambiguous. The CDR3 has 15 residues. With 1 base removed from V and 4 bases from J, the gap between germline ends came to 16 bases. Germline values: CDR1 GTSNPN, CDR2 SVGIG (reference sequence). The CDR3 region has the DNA TGTGCCTGGAGTGACCCCTGGAGGGCGAGCACTGAAGCTTTCTTT. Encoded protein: CAWSDPWRASTEAFF. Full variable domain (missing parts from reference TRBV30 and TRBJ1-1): SQTIHQWPATLVQPVGSPLSLECTVEGTSNPNLYWYRQAAGRGLQLLFYSVGIGQISSEVPQNLSASRPQDRQFILSSKKLLLSDSGFYLCAWSDPWRASTEAFFGQGTRLTVV.